The 13 T cell receptor beta chains in this list originate from one sample, sequenced in a study of CD8 T cells in ankylosing spondylitis. TCRdb analysed the 5' RACE reads with MiXCR anew, one entry per CDR3 protein. The sample shows hundreds of thousands of distinct CDR3 sequences, 10% to 15% of them seen only once. The antigens of these receptors remain unknown. Broader study findings: There was a TCR beta motif, made of eight highly homologous variants, that appeared characteristic of ankylosing spondylitis blood.

Source material: blood, either unsorted or a sorted T cell fraction (not recorded which). These receptors all come from a male donor with ankylosing spondylitis.

A note on this clonotype: Lacking the conserved final phenylalanine or tryptophan, this CDR3 likely reflects a read error. This rearrangement joins TRBV29-1 to TRBJ2-2; D remains unclear. CDR1 and CDR2 from the germline V gene are SQVTM and ANQGSEA. This CDR3 region has 11 residues. Trimming pared 3 bases from V and 6 bases from J, leaving 5 bases between. This CDR3 is CSVEDPGELFL. Written as DNA, the CDR3 is TGCAGCGTTGAGGACCCCGGGGAGCTGTTTCTT.

This clonotype was recorded many times. The chain is built from TRBV29-1 and TRBJ2-1; no firm D call. The CDR3 contains 15 residues. V was trimmed by 7 bases and J by 0 bases, leaving 16 bases between them. Germline CDR1 is SQVTM and CDR2 is ANQGSEA. Here the CDR3 DNA reads TGCAGCGGGCTGGAGCCTGGGAACTCCTACAATGAGCAGTTCTTC. Translating it yields CSGLEPGNSYNEQFF.

At least ten counts were recorded for this clonotype. This chain connects TRBV29-1 to TRBJ1-4; 9 nucleotides align to TRBD1. Trimming took 6 bases from V and 7 from J; bases not matched to a gene: 6. The CDR3 spans 13 residues. Per the germline V gene, CDR1 is SQVTM and CDR2 is ANQGSEA. The CDR3 nucleotides read TGCAGCGTCCGGGACAGGGAGGGTGAAAAACTGTTTTTT. This sequence encodes CSVRDREGEKLFF.

This chain joins TRBV10-3 and TRBJ2-7; 10 bases match TRBD1. Germline V gene data show CDR1 as ENHRY and CDR2 as SYGVKD. V lost 6 bases and J lost 3; bases outside the gene matches: 2. CDR3 length: 13 residues. The CDR3 sequence: CAIRWTGGYEQYF. The CDR3 DNA reads as TGTGCCATCAGATGGACAGGGGGCTACGAGCAGTACTTC.

The table lists this clonotype with many counts. The gene calls are TRBV11-2 and TRBJ2-1; 8 nucleotides match TRBD1. Germline V gene lookup returns CDR1 SGHAT and CDR2 FQNNGV. V was pared by 1 base and J by 1 base, with 0 bases of the junction left unmatched. The CDR3 length is 15 residues. CDR3 region: CASSLGTGSYNEQFF. The DNA of the CDR3 is TGTGCCAGCAGCTTAGGGACAGGGTCCTACAATGAGCAGTTCTTC.

This clonotype was observed a handful of times. This chain links TRBV5-1 with TRBJ1-5; a possible D gene is TRBD1 (5 bases). Between the trimmed V and J ends, which lost 2 bases and 2 bases, there was a span of 11 bases. The CDR3 has 15 amino acids. The germline V gene has CDR1 SGHRS and CDR2 YFSETQ. The CDR3 spells CASSFSGVGNQPQHF. In nucleotides, the CDR3 is TGCGCCAGCAGCTTTTCGGGGGTAGGCAATCAGCCCCAGCATTTT.

The chain couples TRBV7-2 to TRBJ1-4; D ambiguous. V gave up 2 bases and J gave up 8 bases, with 9 bases separating them. This CDR3 is built from 13 residues. Germline assignment: CDR1 SGHTA and CDR2 FQGNSA. The chain's CDR3 is CASSLSKREKLFF. In DNA, the CDR3 is TGTGCCAGCAGCTTAAGTAAACGGGAAAAACTGTTTTTT.

This clonotype appeared many times. The chain joins TRBV6-1 to TRBJ2-7; D may be TRBD2 (6 bases). Germline-derived CDR1 and CDR2 are MNHNS and SASEGT. The CDR3 totals 13 residues. The ends were cut back, 7 bases at V and 4 bases at J, with 14 bases in the middle. DNA of the CDR3: TGTGCCAGCACCCCAGACCGGGGGTACGAGCAGTACTTC. It encodes CASTPDRGYEQYF.

This clonotype was counted only a few times. The chain uses TRBV12-5 and TRBJ2-3; possible D gene TRBD2, 6 bases. Germline lookup yields CDR1 LGHNT and CDR2 FRNRAP. The length of the CDR3 is 14 residues. The germline V and J ends were trimmed by 3 bases and 1 base, with 8 bases remaining between them. CDR3 amino acids: CASGFGEGTDTQYF. The CDR3 DNA is TGTGCTAGTGGTTTTGGGGAGGGCACAGATACGCAGTATTTT.

V gene TRBV27 combines with J gene TRBJ2-7, with D perhaps being TRBD1 or TRBD2 (7 bases each). This CDR3 region has 14 residues. Trimming removed 5 bases at V and 2 bases at J, with 13 bases between. The germline gives CDR1 MNHEY, CDR2 SMNVEV (reference sequence). The CDR3 DNA follows: TGTGCCAGCAGTATCAGGGGGGGAGCCTACGAGCAGTACTTC. Encoded protein: CASSIRGGAYEQYF.

This clonotype was found many times. The J gene is TRBJ1-3, the V gene TRBV29-1; D call uncertain. The CDR3 extends over 12 amino acids. V lost 5 bases and J lost 0, with 5 bases in between. CDR1 and CDR2 (germline): SQVTM, ANQGSEA. CDR3 protein: CSVSHSGNTIYF. CDR3 bases: TGCAGCGTTTCCCACTCTGGAAACACCATATATTTT.

The chain recombines TRBV27 with TRBJ2-3, with TRBD2 matching over 12 bases. Looked up from germline, CDR1 is MNHEY and CDR2 is SMNVEV (reference sequence). With V trimmed by 5 bases and J by 4 bases, 7 bases remained unmatched. CDR3 length equals 16 residues. CDR3 sequence reads: CASSPLAGGSADTQYF. CDR3 in DNA: TGTGCCAGCAGTCCTCTAGCGGGAGGGAGCGCAGATACGCAGTATTTT.

Regarding this clonotype: At one end, the junction sequence differs from germline, possibly due to a read error. The genes are TRBV10-3 and TRBJ2-3; 8 bases align to TRBD1. This CDR3 is 14 amino acids long. Germline values: CDR1 ENHRY, CDR2 SYGVKD. This CDR3 is CATSASQGADTQYF. The CDR3 DNA follows: TGTGCCACCAGTGCCTCACAGGGGGCAGATACGCAGTATTTT.